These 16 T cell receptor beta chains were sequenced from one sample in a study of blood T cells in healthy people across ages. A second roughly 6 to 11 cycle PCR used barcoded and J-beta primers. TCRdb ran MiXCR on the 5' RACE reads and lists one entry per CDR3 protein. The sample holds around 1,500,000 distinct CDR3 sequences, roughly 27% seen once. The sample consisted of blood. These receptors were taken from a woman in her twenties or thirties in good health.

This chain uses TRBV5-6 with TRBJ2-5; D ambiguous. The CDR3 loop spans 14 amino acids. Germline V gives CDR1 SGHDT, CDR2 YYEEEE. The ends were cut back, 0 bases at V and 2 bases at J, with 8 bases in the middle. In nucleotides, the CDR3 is TGTGCCAGCAGCTTGGGGAATATTCAAGAGACCCAGTACTTC. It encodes CASSLGNIQETQYF.

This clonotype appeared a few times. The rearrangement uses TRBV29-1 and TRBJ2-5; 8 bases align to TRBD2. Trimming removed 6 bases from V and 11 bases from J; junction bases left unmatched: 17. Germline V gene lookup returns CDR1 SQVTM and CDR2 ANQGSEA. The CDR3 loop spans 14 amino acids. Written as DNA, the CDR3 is TGCAGCGTGATAGGACTAGCCCAAAGCAATGAGCAGTACTTC. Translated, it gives CSVIGLAQSNEQYF.

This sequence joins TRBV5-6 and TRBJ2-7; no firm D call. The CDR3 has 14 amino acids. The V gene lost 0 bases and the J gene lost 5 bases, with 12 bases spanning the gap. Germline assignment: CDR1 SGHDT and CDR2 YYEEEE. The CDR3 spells CASSLESSLHEQYF. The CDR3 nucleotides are TGTGCCAGCAGCTTGGAGAGTAGTCTCCACGAGCAGTACTTC.

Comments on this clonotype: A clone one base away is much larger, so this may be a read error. The CDR3 loop reads CSGEVTGGDDTF. CDR3 bases: TGCAGCGGTGAGGTGACAGGGGGGGACGACACCTTC. The chain employs TRBV29-1 and TRBJ1-2; 9 bases map to TRBD1. Germline V lookup: CDR1 SQVTM, CDR2 ANQGSEA. The CDR3 spans 12 residues. Unmatched junction bases numbered 12, after V lost 7 bases and J lost 12 bases. Full variable domain (outside the CDR3, taken from reference TRBV29-1 and TRBJ1-2): SAVISQKPSRDICQRGTSLTIQCQVDSQVTMMFWYRQQPGQSLTLIATANQGSEATYESGFVIDKFPISRPNLTFSTLTVSNMSPEDSSIYLCSGEVTGGDDTFGSGTRLTVV.

The CDR3, as DNA: TGTGCCAGCAGTTACTCGCCGGGATATGGCTACACCTTC. Translating it yields CASSYSPGYGYTF. The chain combines TRBV6-6 with TRBJ1-2, with no clear D. This CDR3 region has 13 residues. Germline V gene data show CDR1 as MNHNY and CDR2 as SVGAGI (reference sequence). Trimming took off 0 bases at V and 5 bases at J, with 7 bases between the two ends.

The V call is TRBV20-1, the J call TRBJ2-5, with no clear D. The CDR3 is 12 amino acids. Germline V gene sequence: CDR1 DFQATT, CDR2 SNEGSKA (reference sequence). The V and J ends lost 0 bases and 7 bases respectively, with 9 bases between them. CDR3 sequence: CSARDFSGTQYF. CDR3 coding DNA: TGCAGTGCTAGAGATTTCTCGGGGACCCAGTACTTC.

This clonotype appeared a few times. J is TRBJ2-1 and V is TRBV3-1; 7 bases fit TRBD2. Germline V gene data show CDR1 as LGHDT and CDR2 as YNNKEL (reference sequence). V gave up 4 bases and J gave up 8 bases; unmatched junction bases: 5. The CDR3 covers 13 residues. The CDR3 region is CASSPGLRHEQFF. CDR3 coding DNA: TGTGCCAGCAGCCCGGGACTAAGGCATGAGCAGTTCTTC.

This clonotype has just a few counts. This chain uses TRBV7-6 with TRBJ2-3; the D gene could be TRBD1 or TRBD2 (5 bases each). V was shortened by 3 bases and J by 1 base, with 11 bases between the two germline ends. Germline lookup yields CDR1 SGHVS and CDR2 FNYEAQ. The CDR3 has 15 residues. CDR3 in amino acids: CASSLGEVGTDTQYF. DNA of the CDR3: TGTGCCAGCAGCTTGGGGGAAGTAGGCACAGATACGCAGTATTTT.

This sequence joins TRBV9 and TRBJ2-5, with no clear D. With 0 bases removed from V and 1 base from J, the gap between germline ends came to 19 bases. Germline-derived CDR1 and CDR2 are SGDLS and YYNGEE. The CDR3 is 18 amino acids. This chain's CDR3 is CASSVAVNPRSSQETQYF. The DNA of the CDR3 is TGTGCCAGCAGCGTAGCGGTAAACCCTCGAAGCTCCCAAGAGACCCAGTACTTC.

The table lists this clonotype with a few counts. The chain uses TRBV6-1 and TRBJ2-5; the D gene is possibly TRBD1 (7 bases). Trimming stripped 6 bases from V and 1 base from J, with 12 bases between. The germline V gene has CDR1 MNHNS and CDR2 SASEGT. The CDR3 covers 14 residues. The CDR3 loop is CASREGQIQETQYF. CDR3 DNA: TGTGCCAGCAGGGAGGGACAGATCCAAGAGACCCAGTACTTC.

The CDR3 coding sequence is TGTGCCAGCTCACCAAGTCTAGACAGGGAGCGCAATGGCTACACCTTC. It specifies CASSPSLDRERNGYTF. The chain links TRBV18 to TRBJ1-2, with TRBD1 matching 7 bases. Germline lookup yields CDR1 KGHSH and CDR2 LQKENI. The CDR3 loop spans 16 amino acids. The V gene end was trimmed by 2 bases and the J gene end by 6 bases; junction bases not matched to a gene: 12.

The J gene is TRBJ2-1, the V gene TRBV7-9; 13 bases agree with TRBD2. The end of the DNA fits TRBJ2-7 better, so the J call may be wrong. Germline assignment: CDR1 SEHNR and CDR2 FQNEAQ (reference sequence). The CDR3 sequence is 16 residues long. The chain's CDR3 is CASSGLAGESYNEQYF. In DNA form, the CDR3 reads TGTGCCAGCTCCGGACTAGCGGGAGAGTCCTACAATGAGCAGTACTTC.

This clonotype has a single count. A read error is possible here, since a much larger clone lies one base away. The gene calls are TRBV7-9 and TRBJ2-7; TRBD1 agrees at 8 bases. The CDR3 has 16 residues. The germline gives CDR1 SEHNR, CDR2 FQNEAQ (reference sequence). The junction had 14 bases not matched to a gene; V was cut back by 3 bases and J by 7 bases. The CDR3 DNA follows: TGTGCCAGCAGCTTCTCGACCGGACAGGGCTACAATGAGCAGTACTTC. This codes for CASSFSTGQGYNEQYF.

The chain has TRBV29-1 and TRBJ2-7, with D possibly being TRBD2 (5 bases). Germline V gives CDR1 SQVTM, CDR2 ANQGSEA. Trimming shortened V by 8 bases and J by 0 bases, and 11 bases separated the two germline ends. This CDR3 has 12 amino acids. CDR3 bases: TGCAGCTCGCGAGCGGACTCCTACGAGCAGTACTTC. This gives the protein CSSRADSYEQYF.

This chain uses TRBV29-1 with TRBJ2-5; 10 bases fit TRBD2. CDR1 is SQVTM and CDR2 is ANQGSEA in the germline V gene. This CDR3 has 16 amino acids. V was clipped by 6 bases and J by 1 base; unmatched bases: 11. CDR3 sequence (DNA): TGCAGCGTGGCCCCCCGGAGCGGGGGGGGCCAAGAGACCCAGTACTTC. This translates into CSVAPRSGGGQETQYF.

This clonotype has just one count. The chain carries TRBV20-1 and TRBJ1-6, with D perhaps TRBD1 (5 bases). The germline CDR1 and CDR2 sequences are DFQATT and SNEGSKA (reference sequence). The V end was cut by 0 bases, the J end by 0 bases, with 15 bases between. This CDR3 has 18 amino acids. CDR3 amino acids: CSARDLGRESSYNSPLHF. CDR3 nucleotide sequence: TGCAGTGCTAGAGATCTGGGACGGGAAAGCTCCTATAATTCACCCCTCCACTTT.